This T cell receptor beta chain was profiled in a study of CD8+ T cells in alopecia areata (dated by TCRdb to 2016 to 2019). The study in broad terms: Treated patients were enrolled in an open-label pilot trial of oral tofacitinib, 5 to 10 mg twice daily, for moderate-to-severe alopecia areata. RNA was extracted with the PAXgene miRNA kit for fixed scalp, the miRNeasy kit for PBMCs, and the RNeasy kit for mouse skin. Tofacitinib was administered for 6 to 18 months, and 6 months of follow-up off drug were then conducted to assess delayed response and recurrence. Scalp clonality was compared across normal scalp (n=4), patchy alopecia areata scalp (n=8), and alopecia totalis/universalis scalp (n=8). The SALT score, which quantifies the percentage of affected scalp surface area, was used to measure disease severity in treated patients. To study T cell clonal expansion in alopecia areata, the researchers applied high-throughput TCRbeta sequencing to both the C3H/HeJ mouse model and human patients. TCRbeta CDR3 regions were amplified by immunoSEQ multiplex PCR using 35 Vbeta forward and 13 Jbeta reverse primers. In humans, TCRbeta sequencing was performed on scalp tissue and on sorted CD4+ and CD8+ peripheral blood T cells from healthy controls and from patients with patchy or totalis/universalis alopecia areata. Tofacitinib-treated patients had biopsies at baseline and at 4 and 24 weeks of treatment, with a later scalp biopsy in several patients.

Sample time point, as interpreted from the label and publication: around 4 weeks on oral tofacitinib. The sample's treatment or condition label is to be understood as: oral pan-JAK inhibitor, 5-10 mg twice daily. Peripheral blood and lesional scalp punch biopsies were obtained from patients with alopecia areata. PBMCs were separated by density centrifugation and stained for CD3, CD4 and CD8, after which CD4+ and CD8+ T cells were sorted on a FACSAria. Paper-wide results and their limitations: Compared with normal scalp, lesional scalp had higher clonality and more expanded CD8+ clones, particularly in alopecia totalis/universalis, a pattern that suggests antigenic drive. Compared with mice, TCR sequences shared between patients were less clear, possibly partly because of HLA diversity across the patient population. Because the treated cohort was small and had only one nonresponder, larger studies are needed to examine links between baseline CD8+ expansion and response. Unlike mouse skin, which is dominated by gammadelta T cells, normal human skin has resident alphabeta T cells that are also sequenced, and this complicates analysis of the scalp TCR repertoire. Tofacitinib significantly decreased scalp clonality and the number of expanded CD8+ clones among the top 100 scalp clones. During tofacitinib treatment, many expanded lesional clones stuck around in both scalp and blood, and this persistence may partly explain why relapse happens after treatment is stopped.

The protocol used for the library was the immunoSEQ multiplex PCR assay. RNA was extracted from all samples and reverse transcribed into cDNA as template for TCR sequencing. SuperScript III was used for first-strand cDNA synthesis, primed with a 2:1 mix of oligo-dT and random hexamers. A synthetic immune receptor repertoire was used to assess amplification bias, and residual bias was removed computationally. The authors' pipeline ran thus. After raw reads were preprocessed to remove errors, the CDR3 was defined following IMGT conventions as running from the conserved cysteine to phenylalanine. To get clonality, Shannon entropy was normalized by log2 of the number of productive unique TCRs and the result was subtracted from 1. Whether scalp clones were CD4 or CD8 was inferred by matching scalp TCRbeta sequences against CD4 and CD8 repertoires sorted from blood. What TCRdb holds here is the immuneACCESS table cut down to in-frame rearrangements. Part of the clones is not present; checked against another copy, under half of the missing clones reflect an unresolved V gene, and the others are unexplained. For V, J and clone size, that table is used; D and trimming come from the DNA. Counted in this sample were fewer than 250,000 clones; roughly three fifths of them appeared once. The biggest ten clones account for about 0.65% of the sample.

This clone was recorded once. Which antigen it targets is not known. No base qualities exist here, and no much larger clone lies one base off it. CDR1 and CDR2 (SGHNT, YYREEE) derive from the germline V gene (reference sequence). V drops 0 bases and J drops 1 base, leaving 19 bases in between. The CDR3 numbers 18 residues from cysteine through phenylalanine. The retained sequence is limited to the CDR3, 54 bases, with the frame set at the first base. The specimen comprised CD4+ T cells sorted from blood, sampled at week 4, from a patient treated with tofacitinib. The sequence links TRBV5-4 to TRBJ1-2; the D segment cannot be called with confidence. The clonotype was recovered from a human donor with alopecia areata. The encoded CDR3 is CASSLVPKAGGNNYGYTF. The nucleotides read TGTGCCAGCAGCTTGGTCCCCAAGGCAGGAGGGAATAACTATGGCTACACCTTC.